This T cell receptor (beta chain) was identified during a study of T cells expressing NK-cell markers. Germline lookup yields CDR1 DFQATT and CDR2 SNEGSKA (reference sequence). There are 14 residues in the CDR3. TCRdb re-analyzed the 5' RACE reads; it lists each CDR3 protein once, without DNA. This table holds about 260,000 distinct CDR3 sequences. This clonotype was obtained from a woman between 18 and 75 years old in good health. This chain uses TRBV20-1 with TRBJ1-1; the D call of TRBD1 rests on TCRdb alone, since no DNA is present to check it. The sample taken for sequencing was blood T cells: a sorted CD56 or NKG2C T cell subset, CD4+ or CD8+ T cells, or bulk PBMC T cells (not recorded which). The CDR3 protein is CSASPGRGRTEAFF.